These T cell receptor beta chains were read from a single sample in a study of OX40 agonist ivuxolimab in advanced cancers. Profiling relied on immunoSEQ multiplex PCR, and the TCRdb table lists in-frame clones only, not all of them. The sample consists of over 25,000 clones, around 85% of them appearing once. Sequencing used CD4+ or CD8+ T cells sorted from blood, obtained in a trial of the OX40 agonist ivuxolimab. These receptor sequences come from an adult with an advanced solid tumor such as melanoma, head and neck, liver or kidney cancer. The CDR3 runs from the conserved cysteine through the conserved F or W. The D gene is left open where the match is weak. The size field is filled for only some rows; it gives once, few, many or a size class.

v_call	j_call	d_call	clone_size	cdr3_nt	cdr3_aa
TRBV9	TRBJ1-1	NA	NA	TGTGCCAGCAGCGGTGAAGGCCGTAATTCTGAAGCTTTCTTT	CASSGEGRNSEAFF
TRBV27	TRBJ2-1	NA	few	TGTGCCAGCAGTTTATACAGCTCCTACAATGAGCAGTTCTTC	CASSLYSSYNEQFF
TRBV2	TRBJ1-1	NA	NA	TGTGCCAGCAGTGCAGGGGCTGGGACTGAAGCTTTCTTT	CASSAGAGTEAFF
TRBV9	TRBJ2-3	TRBD2	NA	TGTGCCAGCAGCCCGAGCGGGGGGTTAGCAGATACGCAGTATTTT	CASSPSGGLADTQYF
TRBV13	TRBJ2-1	NA	NA	TGTGCCAGCAGCCTACAGGGTTACAATGAGCAGTTCTTC	CASSLQGYNEQFF
TRBV4-1	TRBJ2-7	TRBD2	NA	TGCGCCAGCAGCCCTCGGGGGGGGGCTCTCTACGAGCAGTACTTC	CASSPRGGALYEQYF
TRBV6-5	TRBJ1-2	TRBD1	NA	TGTGCCAGCAGTTACGGACAGGGGGCGGGTTATGGCTACACCTTC	CASSYGQGAGYGYTF
TRBV7-9	TRBJ2-3	TRBD2	NA	TGTGCCAGCAGCCGGGGCAGCGGGAGGATCACAGATACGCAGTATTTT	CASSRGSGRITDTQYF
TRBV19	TRBJ2-1	TRBD1	NA	TGTGCCAGTAGTATATGGGACAGGGACAATGAGCAGTTCTTC	CASSIWDRDNEQFF
TRBV4-1	TRBJ2-7	NA	NA	TGCGCCAGCAGCCAAGATCCGCCAGGTCGCTACGAGCAGTACTTC	CASSQDPPGRYEQYF
TRBV19	TRBJ2-2	TRBD2	NA	TGTGCCAGTAGTACTTTCGGGACTAGTAGAACCGGGGAGCTGTTTTTT	CASSTFGTSRTGELFF
TRBV5-4	TRBJ1-1	NA	NA	TGTGCCAGCAGCCCCTCCGAGGTTGGACGCACTGAAGCTTTCTTT	CASSPSEVGRTEAFF
TRBV27	TRBJ2-7	NA	few	TGTGCCAGCAGAGGACACCCAGGGGAGCAGTACTTC	CASRGHPGEQYF
TRBV9	TRBJ1-2	TRBD1	NA	TGTGCCAGCAGCTCATGGACAGGGTACGGCTACACCTTC	CASSSWTGYGYTF
TRBV9	TRBJ1-2	NA	NA	TGTGCCAGCAGGAGAAGCGATCGAGGCTATGGCTACACCTTC	CASRRSDRGYGYTF
TRBV14	TRBJ2-5	NA	NA	TGTGCCAGCAGCCAACATCCCTCGGGACAAGAGACCCAGTACTTC	CASSQHPSGQETQYF
TRBV11-1	TRBJ2-3	NA	NA	TGTGCCAGCAGCTCATGGCTCACCAGCACAGATACGCAGTATTTT	CASSSWLTSTDTQYF
TRBV29-1	TRBJ2-3	NA	NA	TGCAGCGTTCTCTCCTCTGCTAGCACAGATACGCAGTATTTT	CSVLSSASTDTQYF
TRBV2	TRBJ2-7	NA	NA	TGTGCCAGCAGTGAATTCGCCAGGTTGGACTACGAGCAGTACTTC	CASSEFARLDYEQYF
TRBV10-1	TRBJ2-3	TRBD2	NA	TGCGCCAGCAGTGAGTCGGGTCTATACGGGACTAGCGGGGGATATAGCACAGATACGCAGTATTTT	CASSESGLYGTSGGYSTDTQYF
TRBV29-1	TRBJ2-3	NA	NA	TGCAGCCCCGGGGGATGCACAGGGGTCCACACAGATACGCAGTATTTT	CSPGGCTGVHTDTQYF
TRBV9	TRBJ2-1	NA	medium-sized	TGTGCCAGCAGCGTGAGTGTGTACAATGAGCAGTTCTTC	CASSVSVYNEQFF
TRBV20-1	TRBJ1-2	NA	NA	TGCAGTGCCAGGAGCCTTGGCTACACCTTC	CSARSLGYTF
TRBV7-8	TRBJ2-7	TRBD2	NA	TGTGCCAGCAGCCCAGGACTAGCGGGAGTTTACGAGCAGTACTTC	CASSPGLAGVYEQYF
TRBV9	TRBJ2-7	TRBD2	NA	TGTGCCAGCAGCGCGGGGGACTATTTTGAGCAGTACTTC	CASSAGDYFEQYF
TRBV9	TRBJ1-1	NA	medium-sized	TGTGCCAGCAGCGTGGGCAGGGCAAACACTGAAGCTTTCTTT	CASSVGRANTEAFF
TRBV5-6	TRBJ1-1	NA	NA	TGTGCCAGCAGCTCAACTTTGAACACTGAAGCTTTCTTT	CASSSTLNTEAFF
TRBV7-6	TRBJ2-6	NA	NA	TGTGCCAGCAGTCCGGAGGCTGGGGCCAACGTCCTGACTTTC	CASSPEAGANVLTF
TRBV7-6	TRBJ2-5	NA	few	TGTGCCAGCAGCTCCTCGGGACTTCAAGAGACCCAGTACTTC	CASSSSGLQETQYF
TRBV5-4	TRBJ1-3	NA	NA	TGTGCCAGCAGCGGGGAATCTGATTATTTTGGAAACACCATATATTTT	CASSGESDYFGNTIYF
TRBV7-6	TRBJ2-1	NA	once	TGTGCCAGCAGCCCCAGCCCCTACAATGAGCAGTTCTTC	CASSPSPYNEQFF
TRBV4-1	TRBJ1-3	TRBD1	few	TGCGCCAGCAGCCAGGGACAGGGGGCTGGAAACACCATATATTTT	CASSQGQGAGNTIYF
TRBV5-6	TRBJ1-2	TRBD1	few	TGTGCCAGCAGCTTGGCCGGGACAGGGGGCTATGGCTACACCTTC	CASSLAGTGGYGYTF
TRBV19	TRBJ2-2	NA	medium-sized	TGTGCCAGTAGTGATTTCAGGGCCGGGGAGCTGTTTTTT	CASSDFRAGELFF
TRBV5-6	TRBJ1-1	NA	NA	TGTGCCAGCAGCTTGGGAGTGGGAGGGAACACTGAAGCTTTCTTT	CASSLGVGGNTEAFF
TRBV7-9	TRBJ1-1	NA	NA	TGTGCCAGCAGCGGGGACGGTTCTGAAGCTTTCTTT	CASSGDGSEAFF
TRBV2	TRBJ1-5	NA	NA	TGTGCCAGCAGCCTAGGTCAGCCCCAGCATTTT	CASSLGQPQHF
TRBV2	TRBJ1-2	NA	NA	TGTGCCAGCAGTGAAGAAAGAACAACAGGGTTGGCCTATGGCTACACCTTC	CASSEERTTGLAYGYTF
TRBV7-9	TRBJ2-1	NA	NA	TGTGCCAGCAGCCCTCCTAAGGTGGAGCAGTTCTTC	CASSPPKVEQFF
TRBV4-1	TRBJ2-3	TRBD1	NA	TGCGCCAGCAGCCCCCGGGACAGTGATGCAGATACGCAGTATTTT	CASSPRDSDADTQYF
TRBV6-6	TRBJ1-5	NA	once	TGTGCCAGCAGTTTTAGAAATAGCAATCAGCCCCAGCATTTT	CASSFRNSNQPQHF
TRBV15	TRBJ1-3	NA	NA	TGTGCCACCAGCAGAGACAGACAGTTCTACTCTGGAAACACCATATATTTT	CATSRDRQFYSGNTIYF
TRBV6-1	TRBJ2-7	TRBD1	NA	TGTGCCAGCACCGAGGGACAGGGGATGTACGAGCAGTACTTC	CASTEGQGMYEQYF
TRBV5-1	TRBJ2-1	TRBD2	NA	TGCGCCAGCAGCCCGACCCCCGGACTAGCGGGACGGTTGATCAATGAGCAGTTCTTC	CASSPTPGLAGRLINEQFF
TRBV27	TRBJ2-5	NA	NA	TGTGCCAGCAGTTTATCGATCCAAGAGACCCAGTACTTC	CASSLSIQETQYF
TRBV7-9	TRBJ1-2	NA	NA	TGTGCCAGCAGCTTAGGCGGAACGCGCCTTTCAACCTTC	CASSLGGTRLSTF
TRBV9	TRBJ2-1	TRBD2	once	TGTGCCAGCAGCGGACTAGCGGGATACAATGAGCAGTTCTTC	CASSGLAGYNEQFF
TRBV29-1	TRBJ1-5	NA	NA	TGCAGCGTTGAAGAGGACACCGGCCCGGGCAATCAGCCCCAGCATTTT	CSVEEDTGPGNQPQHF
TRBV29-1	TRBJ2-5	NA	NA	TGCAGCATATCGGCAGGGGAAGAGACCCAGTACTTC	CSISAGEETQYF
TRBV19	TRBJ1-1	TRBD1	NA	TGTGCCAGTAGTACCGGGACAGGGGGCAGAGAAGCTTTCTTT	CASSTGTGGREAFF
TRBV7-7	TRBJ2-1	NA	NA	TGTGCTGGCAGTTCCGGGTTGGGTCTTGGAAATGAGCAGTTCTTC	CAGSSGLGLGNEQFF
TRBV30	TRBJ2-6	NA	NA	TGTGCCTCCCCGAGCTCTGGGGCCAACGTCCTGACTTTC	CASPSSGANVLTF
TRBV5-6	TRBJ2-3	NA	once	TGTGCCAGCAGCCTGACAGATCGGACGCAGTATTTT	CASSLTDRTQYF
TRBV6-5	TRBJ1-4	TRBD1	NA	TGTGCCAGCAGCTACAGGGGGCTCAGAGAAAAACTGTTTTTT	CASSYRGLREKLFF